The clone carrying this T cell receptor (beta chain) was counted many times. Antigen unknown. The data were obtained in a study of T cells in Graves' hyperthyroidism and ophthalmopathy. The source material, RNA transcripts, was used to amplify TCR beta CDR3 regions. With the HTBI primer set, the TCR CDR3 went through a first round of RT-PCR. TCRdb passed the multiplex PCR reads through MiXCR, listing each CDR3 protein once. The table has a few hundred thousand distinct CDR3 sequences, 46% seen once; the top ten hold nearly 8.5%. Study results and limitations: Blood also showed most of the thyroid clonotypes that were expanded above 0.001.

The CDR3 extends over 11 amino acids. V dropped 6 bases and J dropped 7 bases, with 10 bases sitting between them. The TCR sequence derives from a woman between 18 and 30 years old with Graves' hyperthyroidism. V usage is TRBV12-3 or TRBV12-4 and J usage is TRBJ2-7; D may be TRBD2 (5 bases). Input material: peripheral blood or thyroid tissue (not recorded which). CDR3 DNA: TGTGCCAGCAGCTTGTCGGGGGAGCAGTACTTC. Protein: CASSLSGEQYF.